This entry lists 17 T cell receptor beta chains sequenced from one sample in a study of post-analysis software for immune sequencing data. The TCR beta cDNA libraries carried unique molecular identifiers. Using its own MiXCR run on the PCR reads, TCRdb lists one record per CDR3 protein. The sample holds roughly 540,000 distinct CDR3 sequences, 34% seen once. No antigen has been identified for these receptors. General observations from the study: Patients used a handful of TRBV segments, including TRBV5-6, TRBV5-1 and TRBV20-1, more often than controls.

Sample: blood. Source of these receptors: a girl aged 2-17 years with multiple sclerosis.

The gene calls are TRBV7-3 and TRBJ1-1; perhaps TRBD1 as D (6 bases). Germline CDR1 is SGHTA and CDR2 is FQGTGA. V shed 5 bases and J shed 6 bases, with 16 bases lying between them. This CDR3 spans 14 amino acids. The CDR3 nucleotides are TGTGCCAGCAGCCCTGTAGACGAGGGGGCTGAAGCTTTCTTT. Its translation: CASSPVDEGAEAFF.

This clonotype was counted a few times. The genes are TRBV4-1 and TRBJ2-1, with D possibly being TRBD2 (5 bases). Trimming stripped 4 bases from V and 8 bases from J, with 21 bases between. CDR1 MGHRA and CDR2 YSYEKL come from the germline V gene. The CDR3 extends over 16 amino acids. The CDR3 DNA is TGCGCCAGCAGCCTAACCCGGGAAGACCCGAGGGATGAGCAGTTCTTC. This encodes CASSLTREDPRDEQFF.

In this sample, this clonotype turned up once. The chain couples TRBV2 to TRBJ2-7; 10 bases fit TRBD1. Germline V gene lookup returns CDR1 SNHLY and CDR2 FYNNEI. Trimming at V came to 2 bases and at J to 3 bases, leaving 7 bases not matched to a gene. The CDR3 consists of 16 residues. CDR3 residues: CASSEPRDRGRYEQYF. DNA of the CDR3: TGTGCCAGCAGTGAACCCCGGGACAGGGGACGCTACGAGCAGTACTTC.

This rearrangement joins TRBV7-9 to TRBJ1-1; TRBD1 might be the D (6 bases). This CDR3 has 14 residues. Trimming left V 5 bases short and J 5 bases short, with 15 bases between. The germline V gene encodes CDR1 SEHNR and CDR2 FQNEAQ (reference sequence). This chain's CDR3 is CASSPGNRATEAFF. DNA for the CDR3: TGTGCCAGCAGCCCAGGCAACAGGGCAACTGAAGCTTTCTTT.

The chain joins TRBV7-9 to TRBJ2-7, with 7 bases matching TRBD2. Germline lookup yields CDR1 SEHNR and CDR2 FQNEAQ (reference sequence). The CDR3 spans 15 residues. Losses at the gene ends were 5 bases for V and 0 bases for J; bases not matched to a gene: 7. The DNA of the CDR3 is TGTGCCAGCAGCCAGGGACTATCCGACTCCTACGAGCAGTACTTC. This translates into CASSQGLSDSYEQYF. Looking up the rest from reference TRBV7-9 and TRBJ2-7 gives the full variable domain: DTGVSQNPRHKITKRGQNVTFRCDPISEHNRLYWYRQTLGQGPEFLTYFQNEAQLEKSRLLSDRFSAERPKGSFSTLEIQRTEQGDSAMYLCASSQGLSDSYEQYFGPGTRLTVT.

This clonotype has more than one count but fewer than ten. This rearrangement joins TRBV7-8 to TRBJ2-3; no reliable D call. CDR3 length equals 13 residues. Germline CDR1 is SGHVS and CDR2 is FQNEAQ. The V end was cut by 4 bases, the J end by 6 bases, with 11 bases between. CDR3 region: CASSSLSEDTQYF. DNA for the CDR3: TGTGCCAGCAGCTCCCTGTCGGAGGATACGCAGTATTTT.

This clonotype was seen ten or more times. The chain uses TRBV5-1 and TRBJ1-2, with a tentative D call TRBD1 (5 bases). V was clipped by 2 bases and J by 6 bases, with 17 bases between them. Germline CDR1 SGHRS, CDR2 YFSETQ. This CDR3 contains 15 residues. The CDR3 region is CASSFTGLFGDGYTF. The CDR3 DNA reads TGCGCCAGCAGCTTCACGGGGCTTTTCGGCGATGGCTACACCTTC.

V gene TRBV5-1 combines with J gene TRBJ2-1; the match to TRBD1 covers 9 bases. Germline V CDR1 and CDR2: SGHRS, YFSETQ. This CDR3 comprises 15 residues. V was pared by 4 bases and J by 10 bases, with 12 bases of the junction left unmatched. CDR3: CASSRDRVREGEQFF. The CDR3 region has the DNA TGCGCCAGCAGCCGGGACAGGGTAAGGGAGGGGGAGCAGTTCTTC. Drawing the rest from reference TRBV5-1 and TRBJ2-1, the complete variable domain is KAGVTQTPRYLIKTRGQQVTLSCSPISGHRSVSWYQQTPGQGLQFLFEYFSETQRNKGNFPGRFSGRQFSNSRSEMNVSTLELGDSALYLCASSRDRVREGEQFFGPGTRLTVL.

This chain uses TRBV20-1 with TRBJ2-3; D is perhaps TRBD2 (7 bases). The germline gives CDR1 DFQATT, CDR2 SNEGSKA (reference sequence). The CDR3 is made up of 17 amino acids. Trimming pared 6 bases from V and 0 bases from J, leaving 22 bases between. CDR3 sequence reads: CSAPLGGAFGSTDTQYF. CDR3 in DNA: TGCAGTGCCCCCTTAGGGGGGGCCTTTGGAAGCACAGATACGCAGTATTTT.

V is TRBV3-1 and J is TRBJ2-3; D is ambiguous. The CDR3 length is 14 residues. Germline CDR1 LGHDT, CDR2 YNNKEL (reference sequence). V was shortened by 4 bases and J by 3 bases, with 11 bases between the two germline ends. CDR3 sequence: CASSPVVETDTQYF. The CDR3 region has the DNA TGTGCCAGCAGCCCGGTAGTTGAAACAGATACGCAGTATTTT.

In its sample, this clonotype was seen a few times. The chain links TRBV9 to TRBJ2-3; D is undetermined. Looked up from germline, CDR1 is SGDLS and CDR2 is YYNGEE. Trimming left V 1 base short and J 0 bases short, with 9 bases between. The CDR3 spans 15 residues. For the CDR3, the DNA is TGTGCCAGCAGCGTACTTCTACCAAGCACAGATACGCAGTATTTT. Translation: CASSVLLPSTDTQYF.

This rearrangement joins TRBV18 to TRBJ2-5, with D hard to call. The CDR3 covers 14 residues. Germline CDR1 reads KGHSH; CDR2 reads LQKENI. Trimming shortened V by 2 bases and J by 1 base, and 8 bases separated the two germline ends. Written as DNA, the CDR3 is TGTGCCAGCTCACCAAGGCCTTTCCAAGAGACCCAGTACTTC. Its translation is CASSPRPFQETQYF.

J is TRBJ1-5 and V is TRBV12-3 or TRBV12-4, with D tentatively TRBD1 (6 bases). The CDR3 runs 14 residues. V was shortened by 6 bases and J by 2 bases, with 11 bases between the two germline ends. The CDR3 region is CASRGTYGNQPQHF. The CDR3 DNA follows: TGTGCCAGCAGGGGGACATACGGCAATCAGCCCCAGCATTTT.

V gene TRBV9 combines with J gene TRBJ2-3; D unclear. Trimming removed 4 bases at V and 2 bases at J, with 8 bases between. The CDR3 spans 13 residues. The germline gives CDR1 SGDLS, CDR2 YYNGEE. The CDR3 bases are TGTGCCAGCAGCCCCCAGGCCACAGATACGCAGTATTTT. Translation gives CASSPQATDTQYF.

This clonotype was seen only once. This chain joins TRBV6-1 and TRBJ1-4, with TRBD1 as a possible D gene (5 bases). Per the germline V gene, CDR1 is MNHNS and CDR2 is SASEGT. The germline V and J ends were trimmed by 0 bases and 2 bases, with 10 bases remaining between them. This CDR3 contains 16 residues. The CDR3 coding sequence is TGTGCCAGCAGTGAAGCCGGGGGACTGACTAATGAAAAACTGTTTTTT. It encodes CASSEAGGLTNEKLFF.

This clonotype was picked up a small number of times. The rearrangement links TRBV10-1 to TRBJ2-7; 7 bases fit TRBD1. The CDR3 is 17 amino acids. V lost 1 base to trimming and J lost 1 base; unmatched junction nucleotides: 10. Germline lookup yields CDR1 WNHNN and CDR2 SYGVQD (reference sequence). DNA for the CDR3: TGCGCCAGCAGTGAGTGTAGGGCAGGGGGAAATTCCTACGAGCAGTACTTC. Encoded protein: CASSECRAGGNSYEQYF.

The chain has TRBV13 and TRBJ2-1; D possibly corresponds to TRBD2 (6 bases). The V gene's germline CDR1 is PRHDT and CDR2 FYEKMQ (reference sequence). CDR3 length: 16 amino acids. Trimming pared 4 bases from V and 5 bases from J, leaving 18 bases between. CDR3 loop: CASSSYSSGPDNEQFF. The CDR3, as DNA: TGTGCCAGCAGCTCTTACTCAAGCGGGCCCGACAATGAGCAGTTCTTC.